These 21 T cell receptor beta chains originate from one sample sequenced in a study of early T cells in non-severe SARS-CoV-2 infection. In TCRdb, the 5' RACE reads were re-called with MiXCR into one record per CDR3 protein. The sample has more than 55,000 distinct CDR3 sequences, approximately 6.1% seen once. The sequencing used whole blood, collected at baseline. Receptors were obtained from an adult who was a healthcare worker with PCR-confirmed SARS-CoV-2 infection or an uninfected control (not recorded which).

In this sample, this clonotype turned up many times. The CDR3 here is CASSLAKGLSTDTQYF. CDR3 bases: TGTGCCAGCAGCTTAGCAAAGGGACTAAGCACAGATACGCAGTATTTT. The J gene is TRBJ2-3, the V gene TRBV7-6, with 7 bases matching TRBD2. The germline V gene has CDR1 SGHVS and CDR2 FNYEAQ. CDR3 size: 16 residues. The J segment lost 0 bases and the V segment lost 0 bases, leaving 3 bases of the junction unmatched.

There are many counts of this clonotype. This sequence joins TRBV7-8 and TRBJ1-2; D is perhaps TRBD1 (5 bases). V gave up 2 bases and J gave up 5 bases, with 12 bases separating them. Germline V lookup: CDR1 SGHVS, CDR2 FQNEAQ. The CDR3 contains 14 residues. The CDR3 is CASSLSDSSYGYTF. The CDR3, as DNA: TGTGCCAGCAGCTTAAGCGACAGCTCTTATGGCTACACCTTC. The whole variable domain, remainder taken from reference TRBV7-8 and TRBJ1-2, is GAGVSQSPRYKVAKRGQDVALRCDPISGHVSLFWYQQALGQGPEFLTYFQNEAQLDKSGLPSDRFFAERPEGSVSTLKIQRTQQEDSAVYLCASSLSDSSYGYTFGSGTRLTVV.

This clonotype was counted many times. This sequence joins TRBV6-6 and TRBJ1-1; 9 bases are shared with TRBD1. The CDR3 is 14 residues long. Germline trimming cut 3 bases from V and 6 bases from J; bases unmatched to any gene: 5. Germline V gene lookup returns CDR1 MNHNY and CDR2 SVGAGI (reference sequence). CDR3 sequence reads: CASSYLGQGSEAFF. CDR3 nucleotide sequence: TGTGCCAGCAGTTATCTGGGACAGGGTTCTGAAGCTTTCTTT.

The chain uses TRBV20-1 and TRBJ2-7, with 7 bases lining up with TRBD2. The CDR3 runs 15 residues. Looked up from germline, CDR1 is DFQATT and CDR2 is SNEGSKA (reference sequence). Losses at the gene ends were 0 bases for V and 0 bases for J; bases not matched to a gene: 5. CDR3 region: CSARDLRGSSYEQYF. CDR3 DNA sequence: TGCAGTGCTAGAGATCTTCGCGGGAGCTCCTACGAGCAGTACTTC.

Ten or more counts support this clonotype. The rearrangement links TRBV4-1 to TRBJ1-2; D is uncertain. The germline CDR1 and CDR2 sequences are MGHRA and YSYEKL. This CDR3 has 13 amino acids. V was trimmed by 1 base and J by 0 bases, leaving 3 bases between them. This chain's CDR3 is CASSQVANYGYTF. In nucleotides, the CDR3 is TGCGCCAGCAGCCAAGTGGCTAACTATGGCTACACCTTC.

This clonotype was detected ten times or more. The chain recombines TRBV5-4 with TRBJ2-7; either TRBD1 or TRBD2 may fit D (7 bases each). Germline V gene sequence: CDR1 SGHNT, CDR2 YYREEE (reference sequence). The CDR3 runs to 16 residues. V shed 1 base and J shed 5 bases, with 19 bases lying between them. The CDR3 region is CASSLLSGGAQHEQYF. CDR3 DNA: TGTGCCAGCAGCTTGCTGTCAGGGGGGGCGCAGCACGAGCAGTACTTC.

This clonotype occurred many times. CDR3 DNA: TGCAGTGCTCTACTGTGGGACAGGACCTACGAGCAGTACTTC. Its translation is CSALLWDRTYEQYF. The chain combines TRBV20-1 with TRBJ2-7; 8 bases are shared with TRBD1. Per germline, CDR1 DFQATT and CDR2 SNEGSKA (reference sequence). The CDR3 totals 14 residues. The J segment lost 2 bases and the V segment lost 5 bases, leaving 8 bases of the junction unmatched.

In this sample, this clonotype turned up a few times. The rearrangement uses TRBV12-3 or TRBV12-4 and TRBJ2-3, with 8 bases matching TRBD2. The CDR3 loop spans 16 amino acids. The ends lost 6 bases at V and 0 bases at J; junction bases unmatched: 8. CDR3 amino acids: CASSAETSGSTDTQYF. The DNA for the CDR3 is TGTGCCAGCAGCGCTGAAACTAGCGGCAGCACAGATACGCAGTATTTT.

The chain combines TRBV18 with TRBJ2-2; no clear D. The V and J ends lost 2 bases and 7 bases respectively, with 8 bases between them. Germline values: CDR1 KGHSH, CDR2 LQKENI. This CDR3 is 13 amino acids long. The CDR3 nucleotides read TGTGCCAGCTCACCAGAGAAGGGCGGGGAGCTGTTTTTT. As protein: CASSPEKGGELFF.

The gene calls are TRBV10-3 and TRBJ2-5; 7 bases are shared with TRBD1. The CDR3 is made up of 15 amino acids. V shed 0 bases and J 5 bases; nucleotides not matched to a gene: 6. The germline V gene encodes CDR1 ENHRY and CDR2 SYGVKD. CDR3 residues: CAISESLGGEETQYF. The CDR3, as DNA: TGTGCCATCAGTGAGTCATTAGGGGGCGAGGAGACCCAGTACTTC.

The sample holds many counts of this clonotype. V gene TRBV19 combines with J gene TRBJ1-2, with TRBD1 matching 7 bases. With V trimmed by 10 bases and J by 1 base, 6 bases remained unmatched. The germline gives CDR1 LNHDA, CDR2 SQIVND (reference sequence). CDR3 size: 13 residues. CDR3 DNA sequence: TGTGCCACCACCCGGGACAGTAACTATGGCTACACCTTC. Protein: CATTRDSNYGYTF.

V gene TRBV7-2 combines with J gene TRBJ2-1; 8 nucleotides match TRBD2. This CDR3 comprises 16 residues. CDR1 and CDR2 (germline): SGHTA, FQGNSA. Trimming cost V 5 bases and J 9 bases; bases outside gene matches: 15. The CDR3 region is CASSDPGLVTHSEQFF. As DNA, the CDR3 is TGTGCCAGCAGCGATCCGGGACTAGTGACGCACAGTGAGCAGTTCTTC.

This clonotype turned up a few times. J is TRBJ1-5 and V is TRBV7-2; no clear D gene. The germline V gene has CDR1 SGHTA and CDR2 FQGNSA. The CDR3 consists of 13 residues. V lost 5 bases and J 7 bases, leaving 12 bases between the germline ends. In DNA, the CDR3 is TGTGCCAGCAGCCCACATCTGGAACAGCCCCAGCATTTT. This encodes CASSPHLEQPQHF.

This clonotype was seen more than once but under ten times. The J gene is TRBJ2-7, the V gene TRBV6-6; TRBD1 aligns across 10 bases. Germline loops: CDR1 MNHNY, CDR2 SVGAGI (reference sequence). This CDR3 has 14 residues. V lost 6 bases and J lost 3; bases outside the gene matches: 5. The CDR3 loop reads CASSTGTGDYEQYF. CDR3 nucleotide sequence: TGTGCCAGCAGCACCGGGACAGGGGACTACGAGCAGTACTTC.

This clonotype has just a few counts. The chain carries TRBV21-1 and TRBJ2-5; the table's D call, TRBD1, has no DNA check behind it. TRBV21-1 corresponds to a pseudogene. CDR3 length equals 13 residues. CDR3 region: CASRSQGQETQYF. In DNA, the CDR3 is TGTGCCAGCAGATCCCAGGGCCAAGAGACCCAGTACTTC.

This clonotype was seen a few times. In this CDR3 the conserved last residue, phenylalanine or tryptophan, is missing, so a read error is likely. The J gene is TRBJ2-1, the V gene TRBV6-1, with 11 positions matching TRBD2. After removal of 2 bases from V and 7 bases from J, the junction contained 7 bases not matched to a gene. Germline V gene sequence: CDR1 MNHNS, CDR2 SASEGT. The CDR3 has 16 amino acids. The CDR3 reads CASSESLAGGWNEQFL. The CDR3 nucleotides read TGTGCCAGCAGTGAAAGCCTAGCGGGGGGTTGGAATGAGCAGTTCCTC.

This clonotype has more than one count but fewer than ten. Germline and junction disagree at one end, which may indicate a read error. This sequence joins TRBV7-8 and TRBJ1-1; no definite D call. CDR1 SGHVS and CDR2 FQNEAQ come from the germline V gene. The CDR3 spans 13 residues. CDR3 region: CASSIAIHTEVFF. The DNA for the CDR3 is TGTGCCAGCAGTATTGCAATCCACACTGAAGTTTTCTTT.

A few counts support this clonotype. The chain employs TRBV9 and TRBJ1-5, with D hard to call. V lost 0 bases to trimming and J lost 7 bases, with 11 bases between them. Germline V gene sequence: CDR1 SGDLS, CDR2 YYNGEE. This CDR3 spans 14 amino acids. The CDR3, as DNA: TGTGCCAGCAGCGTAGGGCCAGTGGGGCAGCCCCAGCATTTT. It is translated as CASSVGPVGQPQHF.

This clonotype has ten or more counts. The V gene is TRBV9, the J gene TRBJ1-5; D is perhaps TRBD1 (6 bases). Trimming pared 2 bases from V and 10 bases from J, leaving 19 bases between. Looked up from germline, CDR1 is SGDLS and CDR2 is YYNGEE. The CDR3 loop spans 15 amino acids. The CDR3 nucleotides are TGTGCCAGCAGCGTTGATGGAGGGGGAAATTTTCCCCAGCATTTT. Translating it yields CASSVDGGGNFPQHF.

This clonotype has at least ten counts. This chain links TRBV28 with TRBJ2-3; 7 nucleotides line up with TRBD2. Unmatched junction bases numbered 18, after V lost 0 bases and J lost 0 bases. The V gene's germline CDR1 is MDHEN and CDR2 SYDVKM. This CDR3 is 21 amino acids long. The chain's CDR3 is CASSLWWRSREAGNSTDTQYF. CDR3 nucleotide sequence: TGTGCCAGCAGTTTATGGTGGAGGTCTCGGGAAGCGGGGAACAGCACAGATACGCAGTATTTT.

The chain has TRBV6-6 and TRBJ1-2; no clear D. Trimming cost V 6 bases and J 6 bases, with 8 bases left between them. The CDR3 totals 11 residues. Germline assignment: CDR1 MNHNY and CDR2 SVGAGI (reference sequence). CDR3 coding DNA: TGTGCCAGCAGATCAACCCATGGCTACACCTTC. This gives the protein CASRSTHGYTF.